This TCR beta chain originates from a study of vaccination and CD4 T cells after COVID-19. For the study at large: Blood was drawn a median roughly 79 days post second dose, range 14 to 241. A CEFX pool, an HIV-1 Nef pool, or no peptide went to control cultures. Study-level findings and limits: Relatively few convalescent patients were studied, without early post-infection timepoints.

Germline V gene lookup returns CDR1 SGHNT and CDR2 YYREEE (reference sequence). CDR3 length equals 15 residues. The germline V and J ends were trimmed by 5 bases and 1 base, with 14 bases remaining between them. Treatment of the sample: 10-day PBMC culture with coronavirus spike peptide pools or control peptides (ViraFEST assay). ViraFEST relied on peptide pools to expand antigen-specific T cells; the TCRs were sequenced afterward. This clonotype was seen a handful of times. Its cognate antigen is unknown. Cultured CD4+ T cell DNA underwent sequencing with the Oncomine TCR Beta short-read assay. TCRdb itself ran the PCR reads through MiXCR, one entry per CDR3 protein. The profile shows about 19,000 distinct CDR3 sequences, approximately 50% of them singletons.

The TCR originated in a human donor who had recovered from COVID-19. The chain links TRBV5-4 to TRBJ2-3; D might be TRBD1 or TRBD2, each matching 6 bases. This specimen was CD4+ T cells from blood, cultured in vitro, taken before SARS-CoV-2 vaccination. The DNA for the CDR3 is TGTGCCAGCAGTAAAGAGGGGGGACGCACAGATACGCAGTATTTT. Encoded protein: CASSKEGGRTDTQYF. The variable domain in full, with the rest retrieved from reference TRBV5-4 and TRBJ2-3, is ETGVTQSPTHLIKTRGQQVTLRCSSQSGHNTVSWYQQALGQGPQFIFQYYREEENGRGNFPPRFSGLQFPNYSSELNVNALELDDSALYLCASSKEGGRTDTQYFGPGTRLTVL.